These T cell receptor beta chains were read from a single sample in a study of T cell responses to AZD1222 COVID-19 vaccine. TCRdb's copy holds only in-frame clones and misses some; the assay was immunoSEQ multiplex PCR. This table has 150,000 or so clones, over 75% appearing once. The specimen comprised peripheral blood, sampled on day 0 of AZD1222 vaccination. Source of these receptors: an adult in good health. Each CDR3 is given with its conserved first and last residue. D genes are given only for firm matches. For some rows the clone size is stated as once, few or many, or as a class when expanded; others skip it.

CDR3 DNA: TGTGCCAGCAGCGTGACAGGGGCTCAAGAGACCCAGTACTTC; CDR3 protein: CASSVTGAQETQYF; clone size: .; J gene: TRBJ2-5; V gene: TRBV9; D gene: TRBD1
CDR3 DNA: TGTGCCACCAGTGATTTGCAGGGGCTAGCGGGGAGTCAAGAGACCCAGTACTTC; CDR3 protein: CATSDLQGLAGSQETQYF; clone size: .; J gene: TRBJ2-5; V gene: TRBV24-1; D gene: TRBD2
CDR3 DNA: TGTGCCAGCAGCTTGGATGGCAGAAACTATGGCTACACCTTC; CDR3 protein: CASSLDGRNYGYTF; clone size: .; J gene: TRBJ1-2; V gene: TRBV5-5; D gene: .
CDR3 DNA: TGTGCCAGCAGCCTCGAACTACAGGGGGGAAATGGCTACACCTTC; CDR3 protein: CASSLELQGGNGYTF; clone size: .; J gene: TRBJ1-2; V gene: TRBV7-9; D gene: TRBD1
CDR3 DNA: TGTGCCTGGAATAGACTACAGAGCACAGATACGCAGTATTTT; CDR3 protein: CAWNRLQSTDTQYF; clone size: .; J gene: TRBJ2-3; V gene: TRBV30; D gene: .
CDR3 DNA: TGTGCCAGCACCTCGAGAGTCGAAAAACTGTTTTTT; CDR3 protein: CASTSRVEKLFF; clone size: .; J gene: TRBJ1-4; V gene: TRBV6-5; D gene: .
CDR3 DNA: TGCGCCAGCAGCCAAAACCCTAGCGGGGGCTACGAGCAGTACTTC; CDR3 protein: CASSQNPSGGYEQYF; clone size: .; J gene: TRBJ2-7; V gene: TRBV4-1; D gene: TRBD2
CDR3 DNA: TGTGCCACCAGTGATCGTTGGCAGTACCAAGAGACCCAGTACTTC; CDR3 protein: CATSDRWQYQETQYF; clone size: .; J gene: TRBJ2-5; V gene: TRBV24-1; D gene: .
CDR3 DNA: TGCGCCAGCAGCCTGTGGGCTAGCGGCTACAATGAGCAGTTCTTC; CDR3 protein: CASSLWASGYNEQFF; clone size: .; J gene: TRBJ2-1; V gene: TRBV4-3; D gene: TRBD2
CDR3 DNA: TGCGCCAGCAGCCAGGGTAGCGGGGAAGAGACCCAGTACTTC; CDR3 protein: CASSQGSGEETQYF; clone size: once; J gene: TRBJ2-5; V gene: TRBV4-3; D gene: TRBD2